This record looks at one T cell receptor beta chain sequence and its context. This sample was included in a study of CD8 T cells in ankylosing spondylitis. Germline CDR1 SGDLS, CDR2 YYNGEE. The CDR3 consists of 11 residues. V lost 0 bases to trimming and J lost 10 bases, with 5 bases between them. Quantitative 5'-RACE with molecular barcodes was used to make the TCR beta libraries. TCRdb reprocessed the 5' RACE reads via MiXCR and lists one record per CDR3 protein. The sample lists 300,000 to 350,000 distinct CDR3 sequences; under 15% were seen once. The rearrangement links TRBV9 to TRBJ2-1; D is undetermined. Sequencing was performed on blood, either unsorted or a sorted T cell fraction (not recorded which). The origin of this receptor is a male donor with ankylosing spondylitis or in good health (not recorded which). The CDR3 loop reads CASSVEDEQFF. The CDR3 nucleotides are TGTGCCAGCAGCGTAGAAGACGAGCAGTTCTTC. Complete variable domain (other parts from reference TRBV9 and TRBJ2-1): DSGVTQTPKHLITATGQRVTLRCSPRSGDLSVYWYQQSLDQGLQFLIQYYNGEERAKGNILERFSAQQFPDLHSELNLSSLELGDSALYFCASSVEDEQFFGPGTRLTVL.